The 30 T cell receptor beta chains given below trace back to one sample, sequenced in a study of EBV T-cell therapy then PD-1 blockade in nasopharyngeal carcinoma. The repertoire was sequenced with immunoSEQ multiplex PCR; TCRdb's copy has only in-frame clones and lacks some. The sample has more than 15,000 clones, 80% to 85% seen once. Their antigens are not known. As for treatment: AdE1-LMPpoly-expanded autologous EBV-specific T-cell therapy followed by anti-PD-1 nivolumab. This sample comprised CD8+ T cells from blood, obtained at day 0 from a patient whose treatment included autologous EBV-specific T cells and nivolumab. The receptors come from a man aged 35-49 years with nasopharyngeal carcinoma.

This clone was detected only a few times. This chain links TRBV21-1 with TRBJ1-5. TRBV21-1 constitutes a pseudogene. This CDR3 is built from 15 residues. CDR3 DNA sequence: TGTGCCAGCAGCTCATTTACCAGCCTCAATCAGCCCCAGCATTTT. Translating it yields CASSSFTSLNQPQHF.

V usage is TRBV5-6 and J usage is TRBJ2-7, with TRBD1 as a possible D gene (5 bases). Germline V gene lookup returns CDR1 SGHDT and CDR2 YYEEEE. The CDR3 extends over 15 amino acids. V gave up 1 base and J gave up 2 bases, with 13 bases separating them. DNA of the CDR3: TGTGCCAGCAGCTTGCCCAGGGCTGATGCCTACGAGCAGTACTTC. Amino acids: CASSLPRADAYEQYF.

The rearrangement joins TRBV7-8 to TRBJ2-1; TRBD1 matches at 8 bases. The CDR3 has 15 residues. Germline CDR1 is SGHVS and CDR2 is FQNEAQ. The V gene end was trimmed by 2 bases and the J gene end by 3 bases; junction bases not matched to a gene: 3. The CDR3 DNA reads TGTGCCAGCAGCTTACAGGGGGCAGTCTACAATGAGCAGTTCTTC. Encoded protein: CASSLQGAVYNEQFF. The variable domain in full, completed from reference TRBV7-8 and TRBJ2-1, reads GAGVSQSPRYKVAKRGQDVALRCDPISGHVSLFWYQQALGQGPEFLTYFQNEAQLDKSGLPSDRFFAERPEGSVSTLKIQRTQQEDSAVYLCASSLQGAVYNEQFFGPGTRLTVL.

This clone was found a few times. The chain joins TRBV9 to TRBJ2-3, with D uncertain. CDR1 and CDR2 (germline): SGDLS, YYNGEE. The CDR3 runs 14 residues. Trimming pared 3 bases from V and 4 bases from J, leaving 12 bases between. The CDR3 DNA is TGTGCCAGCAGCGACGGATATGACCCAGATACGCAGTATTTT. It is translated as CASSDGYDPDTQYF.

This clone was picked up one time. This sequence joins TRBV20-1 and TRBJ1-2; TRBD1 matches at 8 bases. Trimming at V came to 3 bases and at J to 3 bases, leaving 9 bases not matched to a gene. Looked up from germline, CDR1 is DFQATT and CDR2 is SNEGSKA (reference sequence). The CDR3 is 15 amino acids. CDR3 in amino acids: CSASDGQGVHYGYTF. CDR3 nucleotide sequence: TGCAGTGCTAGTGATGGACAGGGAGTTCACTATGGCTACACCTTC.

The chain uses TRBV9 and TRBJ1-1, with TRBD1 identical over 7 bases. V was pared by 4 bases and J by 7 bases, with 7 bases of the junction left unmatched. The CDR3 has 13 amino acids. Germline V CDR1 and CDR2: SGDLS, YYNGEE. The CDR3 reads CASSPRGLNEAFF. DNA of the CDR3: TGTGCCAGCAGCCCTAGGGGGCTGAATGAAGCTTTCTTT.

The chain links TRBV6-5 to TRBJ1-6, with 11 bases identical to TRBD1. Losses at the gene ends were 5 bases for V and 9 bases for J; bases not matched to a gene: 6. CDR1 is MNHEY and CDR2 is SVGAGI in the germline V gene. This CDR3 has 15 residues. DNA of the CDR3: TGTGCCAGCAGTAGCCGGACAGGGGGCGGTTCACCCCTCCACTTT. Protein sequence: CASSSRTGGGSPLHF.

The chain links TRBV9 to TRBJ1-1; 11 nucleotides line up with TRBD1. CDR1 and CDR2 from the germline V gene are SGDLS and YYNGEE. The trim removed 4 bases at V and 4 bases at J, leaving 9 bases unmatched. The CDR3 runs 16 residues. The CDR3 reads CASSTFRTGGSTEAFF. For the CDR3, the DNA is TGTGCCAGCAGCACGTTCCGGACAGGGGGCAGCACTGAAGCTTTCTTT.

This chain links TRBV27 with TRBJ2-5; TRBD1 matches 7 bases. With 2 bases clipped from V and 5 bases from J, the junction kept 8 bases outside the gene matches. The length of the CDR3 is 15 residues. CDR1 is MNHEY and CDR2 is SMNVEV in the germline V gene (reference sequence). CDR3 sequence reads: CASSLGTAGRETQYF. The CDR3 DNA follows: TGTGCCAGCAGTTTAGGGACAGCCGGACGCGAGACCCAGTACTTC.

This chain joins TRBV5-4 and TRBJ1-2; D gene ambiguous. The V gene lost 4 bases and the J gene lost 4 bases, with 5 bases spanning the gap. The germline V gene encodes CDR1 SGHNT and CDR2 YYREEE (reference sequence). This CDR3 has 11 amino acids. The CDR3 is CASSEGYGYTF. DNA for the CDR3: TGTGCCAGCAGCGAAGGCTATGGCTACACCTTC.

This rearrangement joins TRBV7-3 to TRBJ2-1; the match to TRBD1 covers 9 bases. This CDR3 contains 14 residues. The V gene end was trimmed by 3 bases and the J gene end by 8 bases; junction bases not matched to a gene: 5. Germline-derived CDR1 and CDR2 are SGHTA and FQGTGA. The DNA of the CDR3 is TGTGCCAGCAGCTTGGGACAGGGAGGCGATGAGCAGTTCTTC. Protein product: CASSLGQGGDEQFF.

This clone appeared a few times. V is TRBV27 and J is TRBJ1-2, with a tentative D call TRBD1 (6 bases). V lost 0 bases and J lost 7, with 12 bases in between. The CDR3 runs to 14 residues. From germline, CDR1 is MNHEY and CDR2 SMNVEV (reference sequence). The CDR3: CASSLSAGARGYTF. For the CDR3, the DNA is TGTGCCAGCAGTTTATCGGCGGGGGCCCGTGGCTACACCTTC.

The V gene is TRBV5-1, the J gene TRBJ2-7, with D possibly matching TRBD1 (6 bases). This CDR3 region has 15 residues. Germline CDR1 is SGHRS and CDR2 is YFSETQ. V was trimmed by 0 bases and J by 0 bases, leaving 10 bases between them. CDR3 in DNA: TGCGCCAGCAGCTTGGTTGGGGGCAGCTCCTACGAGCAGTACTTC. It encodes CASSLVGGSSYEQYF.

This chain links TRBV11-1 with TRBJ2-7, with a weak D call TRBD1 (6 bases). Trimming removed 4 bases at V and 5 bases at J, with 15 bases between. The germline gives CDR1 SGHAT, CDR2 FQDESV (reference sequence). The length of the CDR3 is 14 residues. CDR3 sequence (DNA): TGTGCCAGCAGCTACTTACAGGGTTCCAACGAGCAGTACTTC. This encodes CASSYLQGSNEQYF.

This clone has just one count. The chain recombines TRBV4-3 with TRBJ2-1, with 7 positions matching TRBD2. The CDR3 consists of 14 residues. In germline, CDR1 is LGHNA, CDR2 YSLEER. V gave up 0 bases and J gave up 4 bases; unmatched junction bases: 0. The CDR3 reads CASSQDGRYNEQFF. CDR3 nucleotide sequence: TGCGCCAGCAGCCAAGACGGGAGGTACAATGAGCAGTTCTTC.

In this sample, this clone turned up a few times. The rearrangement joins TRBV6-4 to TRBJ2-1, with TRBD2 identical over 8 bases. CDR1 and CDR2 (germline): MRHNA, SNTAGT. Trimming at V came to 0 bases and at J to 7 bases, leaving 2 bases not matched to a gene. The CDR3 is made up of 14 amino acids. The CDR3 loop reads CASSDSTGGNEQFF. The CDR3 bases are TGTGCCAGCAGTGACTCTACGGGGGGGAATGAGCAGTTCTTC.

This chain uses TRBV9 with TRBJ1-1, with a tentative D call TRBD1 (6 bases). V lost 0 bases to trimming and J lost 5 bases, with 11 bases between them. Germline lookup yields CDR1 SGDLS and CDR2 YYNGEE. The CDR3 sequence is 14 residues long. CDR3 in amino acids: CASSVDTGKTEAFF. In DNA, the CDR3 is TGTGCCAGCAGCGTAGACACAGGGAAGACTGAAGCTTTCTTT.

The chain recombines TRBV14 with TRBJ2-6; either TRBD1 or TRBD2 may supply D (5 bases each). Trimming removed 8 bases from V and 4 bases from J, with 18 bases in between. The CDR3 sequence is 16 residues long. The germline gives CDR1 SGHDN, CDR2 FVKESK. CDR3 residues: CASSPGNGAGANVLTF. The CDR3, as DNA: TGTGCCAGCTCACCGGGGAACGGGGCAGGGGCCAACGTCCTGACTTTC.

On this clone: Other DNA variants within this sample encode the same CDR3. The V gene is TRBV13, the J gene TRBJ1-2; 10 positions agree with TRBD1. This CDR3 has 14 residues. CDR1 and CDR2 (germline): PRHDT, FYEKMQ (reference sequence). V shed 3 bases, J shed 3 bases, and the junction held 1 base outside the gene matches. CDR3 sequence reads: CASSLGTGDYGYTF. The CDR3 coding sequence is TGTGCCAGCAGCTTGGGGACAGGGGACTATGGCTACACCTTC.

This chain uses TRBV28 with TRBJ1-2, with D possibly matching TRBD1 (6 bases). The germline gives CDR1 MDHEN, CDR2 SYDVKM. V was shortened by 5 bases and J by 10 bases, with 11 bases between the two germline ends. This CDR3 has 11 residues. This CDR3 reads CASSPRGIYTF. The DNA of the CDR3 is TGTGCCAGCAGTCCTAGGGGGATCTACACCTTC.

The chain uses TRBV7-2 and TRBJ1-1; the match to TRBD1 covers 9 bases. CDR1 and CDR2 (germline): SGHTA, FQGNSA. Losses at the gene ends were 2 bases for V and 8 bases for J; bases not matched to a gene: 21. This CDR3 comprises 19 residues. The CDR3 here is CASSLLLSPGQGHGTEAFF. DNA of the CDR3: TGTGCCAGCAGCTTACTCCTGAGTCCGGGACAGGGACACGGGACCGAAGCTTTCTTT.

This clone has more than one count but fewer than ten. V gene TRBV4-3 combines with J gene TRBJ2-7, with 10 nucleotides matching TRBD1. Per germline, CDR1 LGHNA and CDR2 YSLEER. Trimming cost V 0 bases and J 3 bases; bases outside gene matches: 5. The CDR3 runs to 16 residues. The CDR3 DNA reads TGCGCCAGCAGCCAAGATATTGGGACAGGGGACTACGAGCAGTACTTC. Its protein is CASSQDIGTGDYEQYF.

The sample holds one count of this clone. The CDR3 DNA reads as TGTGCCAGCATTTACAGGACCGGGGAGCTGTTTTTT. It is translated as CASIYRTGELFF. This chain joins TRBV2 and TRBJ2-2; perhaps TRBD1 as D (5 bases). Germline V gives CDR1 SNHLY, CDR2 FYNNEI. V gave up 7 bases and J gave up 5 bases, with 8 bases separating them. The CDR3 extends over 12 amino acids.

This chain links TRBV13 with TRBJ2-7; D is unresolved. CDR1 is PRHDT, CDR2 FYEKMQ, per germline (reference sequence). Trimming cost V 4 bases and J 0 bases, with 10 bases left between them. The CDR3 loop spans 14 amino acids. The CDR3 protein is CASSSRLSSYEQYF. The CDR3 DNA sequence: TGTGCCAGCAGCTCACGACTGAGCTCCTACGAGCAGTACTTC.

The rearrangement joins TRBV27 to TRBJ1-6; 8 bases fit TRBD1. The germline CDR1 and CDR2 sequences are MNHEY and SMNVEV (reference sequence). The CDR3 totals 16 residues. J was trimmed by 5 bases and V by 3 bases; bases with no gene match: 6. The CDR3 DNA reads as TGTGCCAGCAGTTTGATATACAGGGGGAATAATTCACCCCTCCACTTT. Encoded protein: CASSLIYRGNNSPLHF.

CDR3 nucleotide sequence: TGTGCCAGCAGTGAAGACAGGGGGCCAGAGACCCAGTACTTC. Amino acids: CASSEDRGPETQYF. This chain joins TRBV6-1 and TRBJ2-5; TRBD1 aligns across 9 bases. The CDR3 contains 14 residues. The V gene end was trimmed by 1 base and the J gene end by 4 bases; junction bases not matched to a gene: 1. Germline V lookup: CDR1 MNHNS, CDR2 SASEGT.

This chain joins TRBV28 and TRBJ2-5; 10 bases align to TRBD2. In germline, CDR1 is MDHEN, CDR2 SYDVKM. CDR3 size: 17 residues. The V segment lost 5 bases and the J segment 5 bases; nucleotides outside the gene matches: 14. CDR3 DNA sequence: TGTGCCAGCAGTCTGGGACTCACTAGCGGGGAGGAGGAGACCCAGTACTTC. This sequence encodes CASSLGLTSGEEETQYF.

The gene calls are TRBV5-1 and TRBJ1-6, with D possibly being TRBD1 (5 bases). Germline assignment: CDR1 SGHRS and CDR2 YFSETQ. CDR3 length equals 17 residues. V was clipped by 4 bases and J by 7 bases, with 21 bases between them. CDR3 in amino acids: CASSRGLQFPPNSPLHF. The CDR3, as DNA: TGCGCCAGCAGCAGGGGACTACAGTTCCCCCCGAATTCACCCCTCCACTTT.

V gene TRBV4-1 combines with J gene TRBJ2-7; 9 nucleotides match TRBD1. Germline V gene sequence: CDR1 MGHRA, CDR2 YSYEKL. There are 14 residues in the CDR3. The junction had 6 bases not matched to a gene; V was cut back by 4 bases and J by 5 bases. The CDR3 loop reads CASSPDRGSHEQYF. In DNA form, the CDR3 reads TGCGCCAGCAGCCCGGACAGGGGATCCCACGAGCAGTACTTC.

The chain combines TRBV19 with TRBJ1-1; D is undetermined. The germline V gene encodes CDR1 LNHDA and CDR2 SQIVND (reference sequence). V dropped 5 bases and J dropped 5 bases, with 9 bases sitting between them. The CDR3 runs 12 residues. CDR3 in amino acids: CASSPSGTEAFF. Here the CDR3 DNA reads TGTGCCAGTAGTCCATCGGGGACTGAAGCTTTCTTT.